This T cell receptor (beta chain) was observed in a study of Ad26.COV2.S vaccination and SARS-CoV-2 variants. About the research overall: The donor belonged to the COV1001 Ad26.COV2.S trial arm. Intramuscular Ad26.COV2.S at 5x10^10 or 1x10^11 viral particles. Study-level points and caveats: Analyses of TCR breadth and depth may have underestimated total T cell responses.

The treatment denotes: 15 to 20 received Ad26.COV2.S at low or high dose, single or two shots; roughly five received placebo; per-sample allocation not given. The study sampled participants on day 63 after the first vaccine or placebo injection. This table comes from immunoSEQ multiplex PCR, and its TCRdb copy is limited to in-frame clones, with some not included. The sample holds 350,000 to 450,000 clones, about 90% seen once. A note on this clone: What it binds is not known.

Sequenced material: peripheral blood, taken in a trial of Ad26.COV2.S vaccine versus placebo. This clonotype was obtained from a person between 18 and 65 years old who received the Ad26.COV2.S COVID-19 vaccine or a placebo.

CDR3 coding DNA: TGTGCCAGCAGCGGACAGGTACCCTATGGCTACACCTTC. As protein: CASSGQVPYGYTF. The chain employs TRBV9 and TRBJ1-2; D perhaps matches TRBD1 (6 bases). This CDR3 is built from 13 residues. Trimming took 3 bases from V and 4 from J, leaving 10 bases between them. The germline V gene has CDR1 SGDLS and CDR2 YYNGEE.